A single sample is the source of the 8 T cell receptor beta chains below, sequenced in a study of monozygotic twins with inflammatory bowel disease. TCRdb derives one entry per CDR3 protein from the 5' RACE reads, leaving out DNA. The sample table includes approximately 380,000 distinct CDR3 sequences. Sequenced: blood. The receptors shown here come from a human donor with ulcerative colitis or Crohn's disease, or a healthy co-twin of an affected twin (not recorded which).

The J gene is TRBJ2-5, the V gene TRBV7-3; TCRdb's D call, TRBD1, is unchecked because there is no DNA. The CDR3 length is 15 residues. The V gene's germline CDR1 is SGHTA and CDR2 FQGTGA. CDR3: CASSPLAGAGETQYF.

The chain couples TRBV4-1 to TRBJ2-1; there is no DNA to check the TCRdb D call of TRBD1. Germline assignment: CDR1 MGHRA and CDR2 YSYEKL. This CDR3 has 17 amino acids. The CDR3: CASSQAYPGRVNNEQFF.

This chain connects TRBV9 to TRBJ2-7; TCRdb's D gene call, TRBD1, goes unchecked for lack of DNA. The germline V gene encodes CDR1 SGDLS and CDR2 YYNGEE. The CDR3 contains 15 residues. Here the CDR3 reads CASSDGQGSAYEQYF.

CDR3 in amino acids: CASSLIPSTSGGADTQYF. The chain uses TRBV7-3 and TRBJ2-3; TCRdb's D gene call, TRBD2, goes unchecked for lack of DNA. The length of the CDR3 is 18 residues. CDR1 is SGHTA, CDR2 FQGTGA, per germline.

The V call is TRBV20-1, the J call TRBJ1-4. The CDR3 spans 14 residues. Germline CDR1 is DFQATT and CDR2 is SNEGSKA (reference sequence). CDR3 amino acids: CSAPPTAGNEKLFF.

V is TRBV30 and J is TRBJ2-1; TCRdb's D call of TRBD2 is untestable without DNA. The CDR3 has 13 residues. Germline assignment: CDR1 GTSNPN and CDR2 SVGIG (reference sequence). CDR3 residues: CAWSGGDYNEQFF.

This chain's CDR3 is CSARDAGTETYEQYF. V and J are TRBV20-1 and TRBJ2-7; TCRdb calls TRBD2, which cannot be checked without DNA. CDR3 length equals 15 residues. The V gene's germline CDR1 is DFQATT and CDR2 SNEGSKA (reference sequence).

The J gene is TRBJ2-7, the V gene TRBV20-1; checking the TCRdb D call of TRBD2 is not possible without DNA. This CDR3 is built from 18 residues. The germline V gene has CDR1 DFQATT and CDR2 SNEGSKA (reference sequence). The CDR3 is CSARGSGTSGIKAYEQYF.